What follows are 13 T cell receptor beta chains derived from one specimen sequenced in a study of long-term antiretroviral therapy in people with HIV. Version v3.0 of the immunoSEQ assay was performed at survey level. Method: immunoSEQ multiplex PCR; TCRdb's copy keeps in-frame clones and lacks some. The table shows 16,000 or so clones, with more than 70% occurring only once. This material consisted of unsorted PBMCs, taken 0.1 years before starting antiretroviral therapy. These receptors were collected from a man between 18 and 29 years old with HIV.

This clone was seen a few times. V is TRBV5-1 and J is TRBJ2-7; 9 bases match TRBD1. Germline V gene lookup returns CDR1 SGHRS and CDR2 YFSETQ. This CDR3 is 15 amino acids long. The V gene end was trimmed by 3 bases and the J gene end by 6 bases; junction bases not matched to a gene: 10. CDR3 bases: TGCGCCAGCAGCTATTCCGGACAGGGGCTCTCCGAGCAGTACTTC. It is translated as CASSYSGQGLSEQYF.

The V gene is TRBV10-3, the J gene TRBJ1-5, with D hard to call. This CDR3 is 12 amino acids long. The germline CDR1 and CDR2 sequences are ENHRY and SYGVKD. Trimming stripped 3 bases from V and 3 bases from J, with 3 bases between. The CDR3 sequence: CAISDNNQPQHF. The CDR3 nucleotides read TGTGCCATCAGTGACAACAATCAGCCCCAGCATTTT.

The chain carries TRBV6-1 and TRBJ1-4; 9 bases are a match to TRBD1. CDR1 is MNHNS, CDR2 SASEGT, per germline. The CDR3 runs 15 residues. The V gene end was trimmed by 3 bases and the J gene end by 8 bases; junction bases not matched to a gene: 7. DNA of the CDR3: TGTGCCAGCAGTGAGATGACAGGGGGTCAGGAAAAACTGTTTTTT. Encoded protein: CASSEMTGGQEKLFF.

J is TRBJ1-1 and V is TRBV7-9; D may be TRBD1 (5 bases). V was trimmed by 5 bases and J by 3 bases, leaving 19 bases between them. The germline V gene has CDR1 SEHNR and CDR2 FQNEAQ (reference sequence). This CDR3 is built from 16 residues. CDR3 sequence: CASSRTSGSFDTEAFF. The CDR3 bases are TGTGCCAGCAGCAGGACGTCAGGGAGTTTTGACACTGAAGCTTTCTTT. Looking up the rest from reference TRBV7-9 and TRBJ1-1 gives the full variable domain: DTGVSQNPRHKITKRGQNVTFRCDPISEHNRLYWYRQTLGQGPEFLTYFQNEAQLEKSRLLSDRFSAERPKGSFSTLEIQRTEQGDSAMYLCASSRTSGSFDTEAFFGQGTRLTVV.

This clone was seen a handful of times. This chain uses TRBV7-3 with TRBJ1-1, with unresolved D. CDR3 length: 14 residues. Germline V gene data show CDR1 as SGHTA and CDR2 as FQGTGA. The V gene lost 4 bases and the J gene lost 4 bases, with 13 bases spanning the gap. CDR3 sequence: CASSSGAVGTEAFF. Here the CDR3 DNA reads TGTGCCAGCAGCTCCGGTGCAGTGGGCACTGAAGCTTTCTTT.

This chain joins TRBV6-5 and TRBJ1-2, with D possibly being TRBD1 (5 bases). The germline V gene encodes CDR1 MNHEY and CDR2 SVGAGI. Trimming removed 2 bases at V and 4 bases at J, with 14 bases between. The CDR3 is made up of 15 amino acids. The DNA of the CDR3 is TGTGCCAGCAGTTACGGGGACGGCTTACTCTATGGCTACACCTTC. This codes for CASSYGDGLLYGYTF.

This clone was counted a few times. The chain recombines TRBV30 with TRBJ1-3, with D maybe TRBD1 (5 bases). Germline CDR1 is GTSNPN and CDR2 is SVGIG (reference sequence). Between the trimmed V and J ends, which lost 4 bases and 5 bases, there was a span of 6 bases. This CDR3 has 11 residues. CDR3 residues: CAWTGRNTIYF. CDR3 DNA sequence: TGTGCCTGGACAGGGAGAAACACCATATATTTT.

This sequence joins TRBV6-6 and TRBJ1-1, with D possibly TRBD1 on 6 matching bases. V lost 8 bases to trimming and J lost 1 base, with 14 bases between them. Per the germline V gene, CDR1 is MNHNY and CDR2 is SVGAGI (reference sequence). The length of the CDR3 is 14 residues. The CDR3 DNA is TGTGCCAGCGATAGGAGGGGGGAGAACACTGAAGCTTTCTTT. Protein product: CASDRRGENTEAFF.

This chain uses TRBV7-9 with TRBJ2-5, with a weak D call TRBD1 (5 bases). Trimming stripped 2 bases from V and 5 bases from J, with 9 bases between. Germline loops: CDR1 SEHNR, CDR2 FQNEAQ (reference sequence). The CDR3 sequence is 13 residues long. The CDR3 region has the DNA TGTGCCAGCAGCTTAAGTTCAGGGGAGACCCAGTACTTC. This codes for CASSLSSGETQYF.

V and J are TRBV5-1 and TRBJ2-3; 8 positions agree with TRBD2. V shed 2 bases, J shed 2 bases, and the junction held 13 bases outside the gene matches. Germline values: CDR1 SGHRS, CDR2 YFSETQ. This CDR3 comprises 18 residues. The CDR3 coding sequence is TGCGCCAGCAGCTTCCCCCCGTGGCGGGGGGCCGACACAGATACGCAGTATTTT. Protein sequence: CASSFPPWRGADTDTQYF.

V and J are TRBV12-2 and TRBJ1-4; the table's D call of TRBD1 was not tested on the DNA. TRBV12-2 is a pseudogene segment. The CDR3 covers 19 residues. This chain's CDR3 is CASRLEESTGLTTNEKLFF. The DNA for the CDR3 is TGTGCAAGTCGCTTAGAAGAATCGACAGGGCTTACAACTAATGAAAAACTGTTTTTT.

Only a few counts were recorded for this clone. The sample has other DNA sequences that encode this CDR3 too. The rearrangement joins TRBV9 to TRBJ1-6; no clear D gene. The CDR3 extends over 13 amino acids. The germline V and J ends were trimmed by 8 bases and 0 bases, with 6 bases remaining between them. From germline, CDR1 is SGDLS and CDR2 YYNGEE. The CDR3 DNA follows: TGTGCCAGTGGAGTCTCCTATAATTCACCCCTCCACTTT. Translating gives CASGVSYNSPLHF. Drawing the rest from reference TRBV9 and TRBJ1-6, the complete variable domain is DSGVTQTPKHLITATGQRVTLRCSPRSGDLSVYWYQQSLDQGLQFLIQYYNGEERAKGNILERFSAQQFPDLHSELNLSSLELGDSALYFCASGVSYNSPLHFGNGTRLTVT.

The chain couples TRBV5-4 to TRBJ2-1; 9 bases are a match to TRBD2. Per the germline V gene, CDR1 is SGHNT and CDR2 is YYREEE (reference sequence). The CDR3 extends over 15 amino acids. Unmatched junction bases numbered 11, after V lost 3 bases and J lost 10 bases. The CDR3 DNA is TGTGCCAGCAGCTGGGGGGCTAGCGGGAAACGAGAGCAGTTCTTC. Its protein product is CASSWGASGKREQFF. Drawing the rest from reference TRBV5-4 and TRBJ2-1, the complete variable domain is ETGVTQSPTHLIKTRGQQVTLRCSSQSGHNTVSWYQQALGQGPQFIFQYYREEENGRGNFPPRFSGLQFPNYSSELNVNALELDDSALYLCASSWGASGKREQFFGPGTRLTVL.